What follows are 26 T cell receptor beta chains derived from one specimen sequenced in a study of shared clonotypes between healthy human individuals. The data were produced by immunoSEQ multiplex PCR, yet TCRdb's version contains in-frame clones alone and is incomplete. The data show 180,000 or so clones, approximately 95% seen once. Sample: naive CD4+ T cells sorted from blood. Specified subset: CD45RA+ positively selected. All receptors derive from a woman aged 30 to 39 in good health.

This clone was detected once. This sequence joins TRBV10-3 and TRBJ1-2, with 8 nucleotides matching TRBD1. This CDR3 comprises 15 residues. Germline CDR1 is ENHRY and CDR2 is SYGVKD. V was clipped by 10 bases and J by 8 bases; unmatched bases: 18. The CDR3 loop reads CATQPGQEAFRGYTF. In DNA form, the CDR3 reads TGTGCCACCCAACCGGGACAGGAAGCTTTTCGGGGCTACACCTTC.

This clone appeared a few times. For the CDR3, the DNA is TGTGCCAGCAGCCCTTCCCAGTACTTC. It codes for CASSPSQYF. This chain uses TRBV5-6 with TRBJ2-7; D remains unclear. This CDR3 region has 9 residues. The V gene lost 4 bases and the J gene lost 10 bases, with 6 bases spanning the gap. The V gene's germline CDR1 is SGHDT and CDR2 YYEEEE. Drawing the rest from reference TRBV5-6 and TRBJ2-7, the complete variable domain is DAGVTQSPTHLIKTRGQQVTLRCSPKSGHDTVSWYQQALGQGPQFIFQYYEEEERQRGNFPDRFSGHQFPNYSSELNVNALLLGDSALYLCASSPSQYFGPGTRLTVT.

The chain uses TRBV5-1 and TRBJ2-6, with TRBD2 as a possible D gene (6 bases). In germline, CDR1 is SGHRS, CDR2 YFSETQ. CDR3 length equals 18 residues. V shed 4 bases and J shed 1 base, with 18 bases lying between them. The CDR3 DNA reads TGCGCCAGCAGCCCCCACACCGGGGGAGGTTCTGGGGCCAACGTCCTGACTTTC. It is translated as CASSPHTGGGSGANVLTF.

This sequence joins TRBV28 and TRBJ2-7; D is unresolved. This CDR3 is built from 11 residues. Germline CDR1 MDHEN, CDR2 SYDVKM. CDR3 sequence (DNA): TGTGTCTCTCGTTCCATATACGAGCAGTACTTC. It is translated as CVSRSIYEQYF.

The chain joins TRBV18 to TRBJ2-7; tentatively, D is TRBD2 (6 bases). The germline V gene encodes CDR1 KGHSH and CDR2 LQKENI. This CDR3 spans 13 amino acids. V shed 4 bases and J shed 3 bases, with 10 bases lying between them. The CDR3 region is CASSRPGVYEQYF. In DNA, the CDR3 is TGTGCCAGCTCACGACCGGGGGTCTACGAGCAGTACTTC.

The V and J genes are TRBV7-6 and TRBJ2-7; D is possibly TRBD2 (6 bases). The CDR3 extends over 13 amino acids. Germline-derived CDR1 and CDR2 are SGHVS and FNYEAQ. V lost 3 bases and J lost 6, with 12 bases in between. CDR3 protein: CASSFSGVVEQYF. The CDR3 nucleotides are TGTGCCAGCAGCTTTTCGGGAGTAGTCGAGCAGTACTTC.

This rearrangement joins TRBV2 to TRBJ2-1; D gene unclear. V lost 1 base, J lost 7 bases, and 5 bases lay in between. Germline-derived CDR1 and CDR2 are SNHLY and FYNNEI. CDR3 length: 12 residues. The CDR3 DNA reads TGTGCCAGCAGTGAAGGGTATAATGAGCAGTTCTTC. As protein: CASSEGYNEQFF.

The genes are TRBV7-9 and TRBJ2-1; 10 nucleotides line up with TRBD1. The germline CDR1 and CDR2 sequences are SEHNR and FQNEAQ (reference sequence). There are 17 residues in the CDR3. Trimming took 1 base from V and 8 from J; bases not matched to a gene: 11. DNA of the CDR3: TGTGCCAGCAGCTTAGAACCGGGACAGGGGAAGTGGGATGAGCAGTTCTTC. Its protein is CASSLEPGQGKWDEQFF.

The V gene is TRBV10-3, the J gene TRBJ2-7, with TRBD2 as a possible D gene (6 bases). Germline V gene data show CDR1 as ENHRY and CDR2 as SYGVKD. Trimming cost V 8 bases and J 2 bases, with 19 bases left between them. The CDR3 loop spans 15 amino acids. CDR3 residues: CAIRAGTGKTYEQYF. Here the CDR3 DNA reads TGTGCCATCCGCGCGGGGACGGGAAAAACCTACGAGCAGTACTTC.

J is TRBJ1-2 and V is TRBV5-5; TRBD1 matches at 7 bases. The V gene's germline CDR1 is SGHKS and CDR2 YYEKEE (reference sequence). There are 15 residues in the CDR3. V lost 0 bases, J lost 4 bases, and 6 bases stayed unmatched. This CDR3 is CASSLAPGQTYGYTF. DNA of the CDR3: TGTGCCAGCAGCTTGGCCCCGGGACAGACCTATGGCTACACCTTC.

The V call is TRBV4-1, the J call TRBJ2-1, with D perhaps TRBD1 (5 bases). Trimming took 1 base from V and 5 from J, leaving 9 bases between them. The CDR3 has 14 residues. Germline V gene sequence: CDR1 MGHRA, CDR2 YSYEKL. CDR3 coding DNA: TGCGCCAGCAGCCAAGTTCCAGGGAACAATGAGCAGTTCTTC. Protein product: CASSQVPGNNEQFF.

The chain couples TRBV28 to TRBJ1-1, with D possibly TRBD1 on 5 matching bases. The germline V gene has CDR1 MDHEN and CDR2 SYDVKM. The CDR3 runs 13 residues. Trimming removed 3 bases at V and 6 bases at J, with 11 bases between. CDR3: CASSFGQGPEAFF. CDR3 bases: TGTGCCAGCAGTTTTGGTCAGGGCCCTGAAGCTTTCTTT.

The gene calls are TRBV28 and TRBJ2-7; 7 bases are shared with TRBD1. Germline V gene sequence: CDR1 MDHEN, CDR2 SYDVKM. Trimming removed 8 bases from V and 0 bases from J; junction bases left unmatched: 7. The CDR3 contains 14 residues. The CDR3 DNA reads as TGTGCCAGCTGTAGACAGGGCAACTCCTACGAGCAGTACTTC. Translating gives CASCRQGNSYEQYF.

The V call is TRBV5-1, the J call TRBJ2-7; TRBD2 agrees at 8 bases. The CDR3 sequence is 15 residues long. The germline gives CDR1 SGHRS, CDR2 YFSETQ. The V and J ends lost 0 bases and 3 bases, in that order; junction bases with no gene match: 5. The CDR3 region is CASSLGVSGSYEQYF. The CDR3 bases are TGCGCCAGCAGCTTGGGGGTCAGCGGGAGCTACGAGCAGTACTTC.

The chain links TRBV5-1 to TRBJ2-3; the match to TRBD2 covers 8 bases. J was trimmed by 14 bases and V by 1 base; bases with no gene match: 9. The CDR3 sequence is 13 residues long. Germline V gene data show CDR1 as SGHRS and CDR2 as YFSETQ. CDR3 sequence reads: CASSLSGEGLAYF. The DNA for the CDR3 is TGCGCCAGCAGCTTGTCCGGGGAAGGACTAGCGTATTTT.

The gene calls are TRBV28 and TRBJ1-3; a weak D match, TRBD1 (5 bases). The CDR3 length is 14 residues. Looked up from germline, CDR1 is MDHEN and CDR2 is SYDVKM. The V and J ends lost 6 bases and 0 bases respectively, with 9 bases between them. CDR3 sequence reads: CASRPGISGNTIYF. The CDR3 nucleotides are TGTGCCAGCAGACCAGGGATCTCTGGAAACACCATATATTTT.

The rearrangement joins TRBV2 to TRBJ1-2, with D uncertain. The CDR3 spans 13 residues. Trimming took 4 bases from V and 6 from J, leaving 12 bases between them. Germline V gene data show CDR1 as SNHLY and CDR2 as FYNNEI. CDR3 DNA sequence: TGTGCCAGCAGTGGTTGGAGAGAGGATGGCTACACCTTC. Its protein is CASSGWREDGYTF. The whole variable domain, filled in from reference TRBV2 and TRBJ1-2, reads EPEVTQTPSHQVTQMGQEVILRCVPISNHLYFYWYRQILGQKVEFLVSFYNNEISEKSEIFDDQFSVERPDGSNFTLKIRSTKLEDSAMYFCASSGWREDGYTFGSGTRLTVV.

This rearrangement joins TRBV5-6 to TRBJ1-1; weak D call: TRBD1 (6 bases). CDR1 is SGHDT, CDR2 YYEEEE, per germline. The CDR3 has 14 residues. Trimming shortened V by 0 bases and J by 2 bases, and 8 bases separated the two germline ends. Here the CDR3 DNA reads TGTGCCAGCAGCTTGGTGGACAGAAACACTGAAGCTTTCTTT. Protein: CASSLVDRNTEAFF.

The V and J genes are TRBV18 and TRBJ1-5, with 9 bases identical to TRBD1. CDR1 and CDR2 (germline): KGHSH, LQKENI. V lost 5 bases and J lost 7; bases outside the gene matches: 9. CDR3 size: 15 residues. The DNA for the CDR3 is TGTGCCAGCTCAAGGGGACAGGGTGAGGACCAGCCCCAGCATTTT. Translation: CASSRGQGEDQPQHF.

This chain uses TRBV11-2 with TRBJ2-2; D may be TRBD2 (5 bases). The CDR3 totals 15 residues. Trimming took 1 base from V and 4 from J, leaving 10 bases between them. The V gene's germline CDR1 is SGHAT and CDR2 FQNNGV. The CDR3 is CASSLVAGRTGELFF. The CDR3 region has the DNA TGTGCCAGCAGCTTAGTGGCGGGCCGCACCGGGGAGCTGTTTTTT.

The V gene is TRBV28, the J gene TRBJ2-4, with TRBD1 matching 10 bases. V was pared by 8 bases and J by 3 bases, with 10 bases of the junction left unmatched. CDR3 size: 16 residues. Germline V gene sequence: CDR1 MDHEN, CDR2 SYDVKM. CDR3 protein: CASSDRTGGIKNIQYF. The CDR3 DNA reads as TGTGCCAGCTCTGATAGGACAGGGGGGATCAAAAACATTCAGTACTTC.

This chain uses TRBV27 with TRBJ2-2; 9 nucleotides line up with TRBD2. V lost 5 bases and J lost 7; bases outside the gene matches: 20. Per germline, CDR1 MNHEY and CDR2 SMNVEV (reference sequence). This CDR3 region has 19 residues. The CDR3, as DNA: TGTGCCAGCAGTCCCCCCGGCCCCGAGTGGGTAGCGGGAGTCGGGGAGCTGTTTTTT. Translation: CASSPPGPEWVAGVGELFF.

V usage is TRBV7-2 and J usage is TRBJ2-1; 7 nucleotides align to TRBD2. Germline V CDR1 and CDR2: SGHTA, FQGNSA. V lost 4 bases to trimming and J lost 8 bases; unmatched junction nucleotides: 11. The CDR3 loop spans 15 amino acids. CDR3 sequence: CASSWGGGGVDEQFF. In DNA form, the CDR3 reads TGTGCCAGCAGCTGGGGGGGAGGTGGTGTGGATGAGCAGTTCTTC.

This clone was detected only once. The chain uses TRBV28 and TRBJ2-7, with 8 bases fitting TRBD1. The CDR3 has 15 residues. CDR1 MDHEN and CDR2 SYDVKM come from the germline V gene. V lost 4 bases and J lost 0; bases outside the gene matches: 5. DNA for the CDR3: TGTGCCAGCAGTTCATCAGGGGGCCCCTCCTACGAGCAGTACTTC. Residues: CASSSSGGPSYEQYF. The complete variable domain, with remaining parts taken from reference TRBV28 and TRBJ2-7, reads DVKVTQSSRYLVKRTGEKVFLECVQDMDHENMFWYRQDPGLGLRLIYFSYDVKMKEKGDIPEGYSVSREKKERFSLILESASTNQTSMYLCASSSSGGPSYEQYFGPGTRLTVT.

This clone showed up just once. The V and J genes are TRBV5-1 and TRBJ2-3; either TRBD1 or TRBD2 may supply D (5 bases each). Trimming left V 0 bases short and J 0 bases short, with 11 bases between. Germline-derived CDR1 and CDR2 are SGHRS and YFSETQ. CDR3 size: 16 residues. CDR3 sequence: CASSLDRGHSTDTQYF. The CDR3 DNA is TGCGCCAGCAGCTTGGATCGGGGCCATAGCACAGATACGCAGTATTTT.

This clone was recorded once. CDR3 coding DNA: TGCAGCGTTGTTATGGGGATACCCTACGAGCAGTACTTC. Its protein product is CSVVMGIPYEQYF. V usage is TRBV29-1 and J usage is TRBJ2-7; no clear D gene. Germline loops: CDR1 SQVTM, CDR2 ANQGSEA. The ends were cut back, 4 bases at V and 2 bases at J, with 12 bases in the middle. The CDR3 consists of 13 residues.